Following are 15 T cell receptor beta chains from one sample sequenced in a study of T cell responses to AZD1222 COVID-19 vaccine. Data came from immunoSEQ multiplex PCR; TCRdb stores just in-frame clones and leaves some out. The sample gives roughly 100,000 clones, 90% of which show up once; roughly 24% is in the top ten. The input for sequencing was peripheral blood, taken on day 0 of AZD1222 vaccination. The origin of the receptors is an adult in good health.

The chain links TRBV10-3 to TRBJ2-7, with D maybe TRBD2 (5 bases). This CDR3 has 14 amino acids. CDR1 ENHRY and CDR2 SYGVKD come from the germline V gene. V lost 6 bases and J 6 bases, leaving 18 bases between the germline ends. The CDR3 protein is CAIRVDRDGSEQYF. The DNA of the CDR3 is TGTGCCATCAGGGTTGACCGGGATGGATCCGAGCAGTACTTC.

The chain has TRBV7-2 and TRBJ1-2; D is unresolved. The CDR3 is 13 amino acids. Looked up from germline, CDR1 is SGHTA and CDR2 is FQGNSA. The V end lost 5 bases, the J end lost 3 bases, and 10 bases lay between the germline ends. CDR3 residues: CASSLSPDYGYTF. The DNA for the CDR3 is TGTGCCAGCAGCCTTTCACCTGACTATGGCTACACCTTC.

This clone was counted only a few times. The CDR3 bases are TGTGCCACCAGTGAAGAAACAGGGGGGTCCTACAATGAGCAGTTCTTC. Encoded protein: CATSEETGGSYNEQFF. The chain joins TRBV24-1 to TRBJ2-1; TRBD1 matches at 8 bases. Trimming took 4 bases from V and 1 from J; bases not matched to a gene: 5. The CDR3 has 16 residues. Germline V gives CDR1 KGHDR, CDR2 SFDVKD.

CDR3 nucleotide sequence: TGTGCCAGCAGCTTAAGCGGGGGACTAAGCGGGAGGGTACAAGAGACCCAGTACTTC. Protein sequence: CASSLSGGLSGRVQETQYF. The chain couples TRBV7-3 to TRBJ2-5, with TRBD2 identical over 10 bases. The germline CDR1 and CDR2 sequences are SGHTA and FQGTGA. This CDR3 region has 19 residues. The junction had 13 bases not matched to a gene; V was cut back by 1 base and J by 2 bases. The complete variable domain, with remaining parts taken from reference TRBV7-3 and TRBJ2-5, reads GAGVSQTPSNKVTEKGKYVELRCDPISGHTALYWYRQSLGQGPEFLIYFQGTGAADDSGLPNDRFFAVRPEGSVSTLKIQRTERGDSAVYLCASSLSGGLSGRVQETQYFGPGTRLLVL.

The V call is TRBV19, the J call TRBJ2-1; TRBD2 matches 16 bases. Germline CDR1 is LNHDA and CDR2 is SQIVND (reference sequence). The CDR3 length is 17 residues. With 5 bases clipped from V and 7 bases from J, the junction kept 8 bases outside the gene matches. Here the CDR3 reads CASSPPGTSGRGNEQFF. DNA for the CDR3: TGTGCCAGTAGTCCCCCCGGGACTAGCGGGAGGGGGAATGAGCAGTTCTTC.

The J gene is TRBJ1-2, the V gene TRBV10-3, with 8 bases that match TRBD1. The CDR3 is 14 residues long. Germline V lookup: CDR1 ENHRY, CDR2 SYGVKD. The V gene end was trimmed by 7 bases and the J gene end by 2 bases; junction bases not matched to a gene: 6. The DNA for the CDR3 is TGTGCCATCACTCGGGACAGGTTGAACTATGGCTACACCTTC. Translating gives CAITRDRLNYGYTF.

The J gene is TRBJ1-5, the V gene TRBV7-3, with D hard to call. The CDR3 spans 13 residues. V was clipped by 3 bases and J by 3 bases, with 6 bases between them. From germline, CDR1 is SGHTA and CDR2 FQGTGA. CDR3 protein: CASSLADNQPQHF. DNA for the CDR3: TGTGCCAGCAGCTTGGCGGACAATCAGCCCCAGCATTTT.

The chain uses TRBV18 and TRBJ2-1; D is possibly TRBD2 (6 bases). This CDR3 spans 13 amino acids. The V end was cut by 5 bases, the J end by 8 bases, with 13 bases between. In germline, CDR1 is KGHSH, CDR2 LQKENI. Here the CDR3 DNA reads TGTGCCAGCTCAGGAGGGGAGGTGGATGAGCAGTTCTTC. Amino acids: CASSGGEVDEQFF. Drawing the rest from reference TRBV18 and TRBJ2-1, the complete variable domain is NAGVMQNPRHLVRRRGQEARLRCSPMKGHSHVYWYRQLPEEGLKFMVYLQKENIIDESGMPKERFSAEFPKEGPSILRIQQVVRGDSAAYFCASSGGEVDEQFFGPGTRLTVL.

This rearrangement joins TRBV6-6 to TRBJ2-2; the D gene is possibly TRBD1 (5 bases). CDR1 is MNHNY and CDR2 is SVGAGI in the germline V gene (reference sequence). This CDR3 is built from 13 residues. V was pared by 7 bases and J by 5 bases, with 11 bases between. This CDR3 reads CASIDSVTGELFF. The CDR3 DNA follows: TGTGCCAGCATAGACAGTGTGACCGGGGAGCTGTTTTTT.

This chain links TRBV5-4 with TRBJ2-2; D is unresolved. Between the trimmed V and J ends, which lost 0 bases and 5 bases, there was a span of 11 bases. The CDR3 is 15 amino acids. Germline loops: CDR1 SGHNT, CDR2 YYREEE (reference sequence). The CDR3 sequence: CASSLASLGTGELFF. CDR3 nucleotides: TGTGCCAGCAGCTTGGCGTCATTAGGGACCGGGGAGCTGTTTTTT. The variable domain in full, with the rest retrieved from reference TRBV5-4 and TRBJ2-2, is ETGVTQSPTHLIKTRGQQVTLRCSSQSGHNTVSWYQQALGQGPQFIFQYYREEENGRGNFPPRFSGLQFPNYSSELNVNALELDDSALYLCASSLASLGTGELFFGEGSRLTVL.

In this sample, this clone turned up a few times. The J gene is TRBJ1-2, the V gene TRBV7-2; no definite D call. The CDR3 totals 12 residues. Germline assignment: CDR1 SGHTA and CDR2 FQGNSA. Trimming stripped 7 bases from V and 2 bases from J, with 8 bases between. In DNA form, the CDR3 reads TGTGCCAGCATGGGAGGGAACTATGGCTACACCTTC. Protein product: CASMGGNYGYTF.

V gene TRBV19 combines with J gene TRBJ1-1; 8 nucleotides agree with TRBD1. J was trimmed by 0 bases and V by 8 bases; bases with no gene match: 2. Germline V gives CDR1 LNHDA, CDR2 SQIVND (reference sequence). The CDR3 runs to 13 residues. The CDR3 DNA reads TGTGCCAGTGACAGGGGATTGAACACTGAAGCTTTCTTT. Translation: CASDRGLNTEAFF.

In DNA form, the CDR3 reads TGTGCCAGCAGGGGTTCGGGACTTAGCAATCAGCCCCAGCATTTT. It specifies CASRGSGLSNQPQHF. The chain carries TRBV6-5 and TRBJ1-5; perhaps TRBD1 as D (5 bases). The length of the CDR3 is 15 residues. Trimming cost V 6 bases and J 0 bases, with 12 bases left between them. Germline V gene data show CDR1 as MNHEY and CDR2 as SVGAGI.

The rearrangement joins TRBV4-1 to TRBJ2-6; 7 bases align to TRBD2. The length of the CDR3 is 16 residues. Germline V lookup: CDR1 MGHRA, CDR2 YSYEKL. Losses at the gene ends were 1 base for V and 0 bases for J; bases not matched to a gene: 0. CDR3 residues: CASSQGGGSGANVLTF. DNA for the CDR3: TGCGCCAGCAGCCAAGGGGGGGGCTCTGGGGCCAACGTCCTGACTTTC.

The chain carries TRBV23-1 and TRBJ2-2; D is unresolved. TRBV23-1 carries the ORF label, with uncertain function. V shed 8 bases and J shed 4 bases, with 17 bases lying between them. This CDR3 has 15 amino acids. CDR3 sequence (DNA): TGCGCCAGCCCGTGGATGAAAACGGGCACCGGGGAGCTGTTTTTT. Encoded protein: CASPWMKTGTGELFF.